These 10 T cell receptor beta chains were sequenced from one sample in a study of neurological immune-mediated disorders. Each CDR3 protein is one row after TCRdb ran MiXCR on the 5' RACE reads. The data show 70,000 or so distinct CDR3 sequences, less than 5.5% seen once. Material for sequencing was PBMCs. The receptors stem from a woman aged 25-40 years with multiple sclerosis.

This clonotype occurred a few times. A read error is possible here, since a much larger clone lies one base away. This chain connects TRBV6-5 to TRBJ2-4, with D tentatively TRBD1 (5 bases). The CDR3 extends over 13 amino acids. From germline, CDR1 is MNHEY and CDR2 SVGAGI. Here the CDR3 reads CASRQTAKKIQYF. Here the CDR3 DNA reads TGTGCCAGCAGACAGACAGCCAAAAAAATTCAGTACTTC.

The CDR3 sequence is CASSPLKGGTDTQYF. Here the CDR3 DNA reads TGTGCCAGCAGCCCCCTGAAAGGGGGTACAGATACGCAGTATTTT. The V call is TRBV7-9, the J call TRBJ2-3, with a weak D call TRBD1 (6 bases). The CDR3 has 15 amino acids. Germline V CDR1 and CDR2: SEHNR, FQNEAQ (reference sequence). Trimming stripped 5 bases from V and 3 bases from J, with 15 bases between.

About this clonotype itself: One junction end disagrees with the germline gene, perhaps due to a read error. The chain combines TRBV28 with TRBJ1-6; D remains ambiguous. This CDR3 comprises 15 residues. Per germline, CDR1 MDHEN and CDR2 SYDVKM. The chain's CDR3 is CASSPLTEWSSPLNF. CDR3 nucleotide sequence: TGTGCCAGCAGCCCCTTAACGGAATGGAGTTCACCCCTCAACTTT.

This clonotype has ten or more counts. An end of the junction does not agree with germline; a read error may underlie this. This chain links TRBV20-1 with TRBJ1-2; 11 nucleotides align to TRBD1. The germline CDR1 and CDR2 sequences are DFQATT and SNEGSKA (reference sequence). This CDR3 has 11 residues. This CDR3 reads CSANNRDRGYF. The CDR3 coding sequence is TGCAGTGCTAATAACCGGGACAGGGGGTACTTC.

V gene TRBV5-1 combines with J gene TRBJ1-3, with D hard to call. V gave up 4 bases and J gave up 0 bases, with 8 bases separating them. The CDR3 sequence is 14 residues long. CDR1 and CDR2 (germline): SGHRS, YFSETQ. DNA for the CDR3: TGCGCCAGCAGCGCGGACTACTCTGGAAACACCATATATTTT. Its translation is CASSADYSGNTIYF.

This clonotype was recorded at least ten times. The chain recombines TRBV5-1 with TRBJ2-3, with 11 bases fitting TRBD1. CDR1 is SGHRS and CDR2 is YFSETQ in the germline V gene. V lost 4 bases to trimming and J lost 0 bases; unmatched junction nucleotides: 1. The CDR3 spans 15 residues. CDR3 coding DNA: TGCGCCAGCAGCCGGGACAGGGGGAGCACAGATACGCAGTATTTT. Translating gives CASSRDRGSTDTQYF.

This clonotype has at least ten counts. V usage is TRBV4-1 and J usage is TRBJ2-7, with D perhaps TRBD1 or TRBD2 (5 bases each). There are 16 residues in the CDR3. V was pared by 3 bases and J by 7 bases, with 22 bases between. Germline CDR1 is MGHRA and CDR2 is YSYEKL. CDR3 DNA sequence: TGCGCCAGCAGCCATGGACCGGGACCACTTCCAGAGGAGCAGTACTTC. Residues: CASSHGPGPLPEEQYF.

This clonotype was found a few times. A read error may produce the germline difference seen at one junction end. This chain links TRBV28 with TRBJ1-5; no firm D call. The CDR3 is 13 residues long. In germline, CDR1 is MDHEN, CDR2 SYDVKM. This CDR3 is CASTFQSNQPQNF. CDR3 coding DNA: TGTGCCAGCACCTTCCAGAGCAATCAGCCCCAGAATTTT.

This clonotype appeared a few times. The chain couples TRBV6-8 to TRBJ1-2, with D uncertain. Germline V gives CDR1 MNHGY, CDR2 SAAAGT. V dropped 10 bases and J dropped 2 bases, with 11 bases sitting between them. The CDR3 is 12 amino acids. CDR3 coding DNA: TGTGCCATCGGAGAGTCAAACTATGGCTACACCTTC. Translating gives CAIGESNYGYTF.

This clonotype was observed many times. The chain couples TRBV6-5 to TRBJ2-1, with a tentative D call TRBD1 (5 bases). Between the trimmed V and J ends, which lost 2 bases and 6 bases, there was a span of 11 bases. Germline values: CDR1 MNHEY, CDR2 SVGAGI. This CDR3 region has 14 residues. CDR3 nucleotide sequence: TGTGCCAGCAGTTACGCCGACAGTGCCAATGAGCAGTTCTTC. As protein: CASSYADSANEQFF.